This TCR beta chain was retrieved from a study of T cells in Graves' hyperthyroidism and ophthalmopathy. Study background: Peripheral blood was collected at initial diagnosis, before any treatment.

The CDR3 regions of TCR beta were amplified from RNA transcripts. First-round RT-PCR targeting the TCR CDR3 was performed with the HTBI primer set. Each CDR3 protein is one row after TCRdb ran MiXCR on the multiplex PCR reads. The sample includes hundreds of thousands of distinct CDR3 sequences, about 15% of them seen just once. Study results and limitations: Most expanded thyroid clonotypes above 0.001 recurred in blood. Ophthalmopathy cases were set apart from stable hyperthyroidism by a 13 V-J model.

On this clonotype itself: Its specificity is unknown.

The V gene end was trimmed by 3 bases and the J gene end by 9 bases; junction bases not matched to a gene: 8. Germline V gene lookup returns CDR1 LNHDA and CDR2 SQIVND (reference sequence). The CDR3 extends over 14 amino acids. The blood specimen was taken at initial hyperthyroidism diagnosis, before any ophthalmopathy symptoms. J is TRBJ2-1 and V is TRBV19; 7 nucleotides align to TRBD2. Material: blood. This sequence originates from a woman in her twenties or thirties with Graves' hyperthyroidism that later progressed to Graves' ophthalmopathy. The CDR3 sequence is CASSIGGSRGEQFF. The CDR3 DNA follows: TGTGCCAGTAGTATCGGCGGGAGTAGGGGTGAGCAGTTCTTC.